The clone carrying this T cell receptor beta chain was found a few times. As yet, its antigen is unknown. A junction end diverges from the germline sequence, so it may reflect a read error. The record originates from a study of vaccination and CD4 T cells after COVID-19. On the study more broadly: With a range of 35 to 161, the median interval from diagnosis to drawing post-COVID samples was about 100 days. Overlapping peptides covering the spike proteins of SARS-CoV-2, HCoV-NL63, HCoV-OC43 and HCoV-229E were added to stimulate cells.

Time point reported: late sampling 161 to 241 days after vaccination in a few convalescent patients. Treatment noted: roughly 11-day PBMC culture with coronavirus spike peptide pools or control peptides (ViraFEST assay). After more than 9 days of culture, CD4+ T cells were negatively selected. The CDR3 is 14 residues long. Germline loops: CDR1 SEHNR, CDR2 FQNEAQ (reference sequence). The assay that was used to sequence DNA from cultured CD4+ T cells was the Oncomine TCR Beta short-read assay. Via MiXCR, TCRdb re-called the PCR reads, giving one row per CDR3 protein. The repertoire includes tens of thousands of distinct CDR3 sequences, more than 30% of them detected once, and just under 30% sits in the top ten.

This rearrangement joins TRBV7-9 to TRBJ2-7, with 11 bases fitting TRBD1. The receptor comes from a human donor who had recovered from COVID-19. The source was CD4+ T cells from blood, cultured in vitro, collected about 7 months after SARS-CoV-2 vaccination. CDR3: CASSSGQGAGEQYF. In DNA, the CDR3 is TGTGCTAGCAGCAGTGGACAGGGGGCCGGCGAGCAGTACTTC. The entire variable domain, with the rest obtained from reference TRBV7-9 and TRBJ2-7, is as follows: DTGVSQNPRHKITKRGQNVTFRCDPISEHNRLYWYRQTLGQGPEFLTYFQNEAQLEKSRLLSDRFSAERPKGSFSTLEIQRTEQGDSAMYLCASSSGQGAGEQYFGPGTRLTVT.